This TCR beta chain was documented in a study of blood T cell repertoires in COVID-19. About this clone: One junction end does not reproduce the germline sequence, and a read error may be involved.

Germline V CDR1 and CDR2: SQVTM, ANQGSEA. This CDR3 comprises 14 residues. The assay was immunoSEQ multiplex PCR, and TCRdb's table has in-frame clones only and misses some. The data contain tens of thousands of clones, 75% to 90% of them seen just once; the ten biggest clones take up less than 20%. Sequencing was done on a sample of peripheral blood. The chain couples TRBV29-1 to TRBJ1-1; 7 nucleotides line up with TRBD1. The origin of this receptor is a human donor in a cohort sampled during active COVID-19. The CDR3 spells CSVEGGQMNTEAFF. The CDR3 region has the DNA TGCAGCGTGGAAGGGGGACAGATGAACACTGAAGCTTTCTTT.